The T cell receptor (beta chain) described here comes from a study of cytomegalovirus exposure and HLA in healthy donors. About this clone: The target antigen is unknown.

PCR employed 60 Vbeta and 13 Jbeta primers. Repertoires were generated with immunoSEQ multiplex PCR, while TCRdb's copy carries only in-frame clones and drops some. The data hold around 240,000 clones, with over 80% observed a single time. Notes on the study in general: The authors listed around 150 TCR beta chains as cytomegalovirus-associated. Earlier analysis found most TCR beta V segments productive about 87% or about 30% of the time. Immune exposure information available was restricted to CMV serostatus.

Sequencing was performed on PBMCs. The receptor's source is a woman aged 35 to 49 in good health and CMV-seropositive.

CDR3 sequence reads: CASSKTGWKFENTEAFF. Written as DNA, the CDR3 is TGTGCCAGCAGCAAAACAGGGTGGAAGTTCGAGAACACTGAAGCTTTCTTT. The chain is built from TRBV21-1 and TRBJ1-1; the table assigns TRBD1, which was not confirmed against the DNA. TRBV21-1 is assigned pseudogene status. The CDR3 has 17 residues.